The following is a TCR beta chain sequence with its context. Its antigen has not been determined. Base qualities are not provided; no much larger clone lies one nucleotide away. The data derive from a study of T cell repertoires in cytomegalovirus infection (dated by TCRdb to the late 2010s). General notes on the study: Donor HLA type was relevant to the analysis, as public TCR beta signatures indicated carriage of CMV infection together with the matching HLA type. Overall results and qualifications from the work: Cumulative frequency of public TCR beta family members discriminated carriers of CMV infection plus the relevant HLA type in this cohort and an independent approximately 360-donor cohort. The ex vivo response was dominated by HLA-C-restricted CMV-specific TCR beta clonotypes, which also provided the single most frequent clonotype in two of eight donors.

Instrument on record: Illumina HiSeq 1500. TCRdb's own reprocessing of the public reads used fastp at Q25 and MiXCR and kept productive beta chains. Rows matching on CDR3 protein sequence are summarized as one entry with the most common DNA and genes. This sample comprises around 450,000 distinct CDR3 sequences, about a third of them detected only once. The ten largest clones represent about an eighth of the sample. The CDR3 starts with the cysteine, ends with the phenylalanine, and has 13 residues. Only CDR3 DNA is held: 39 bases, read in frame from base 1. As encoded in the germline V gene, CDR1 is SGDLS while CDR2 is YYNGEE. Trimming at the junction amounts to 2 bases on V and 3 bases on J, and the germline ends lie 9 bases apart.

The receptor was isolated from a human donor in good health (CMV status not recorded). Some clones in this sample may be carry-over from other donors' samples. The sequenced material came from PBMCs. Rearrangement joined TRBV9 to TRBJ2-7; no D gene is confidently identified. Here is the DNA: TGTGCCAGCAGCGTTAGGGTTGTCTACGAGCAGTACTTC. This translates into CASSVRVVYEQYF.